The clone carrying this TCR beta chain was detected a few times. Its antigen remains unknown. As to time point: blood at routine non-recurrence follow-up after resection. Whole RNA was taken from tumor, nontumor lung or frozen PBMC; it was then sequenced unsorted. This sample was included in a study of spatial heterogeneity in lung cancer. Study details: After resection, follow-up PBMC samples were sequenced when available, at a median of roughly 26 months later.

This CDR3 has 19 amino acids. Germline V gene lookup returns CDR1 MNHEY and CDR2 SVGEGT. J lost 0 bases, V lost 6 bases, and 13 bases had no gene match. TCRdb reprocessed the 5' RACE reads with MiXCR, giving one entry per CDR3 protein. The repertoire holds about 50,000 distinct CDR3 sequences, roughly 7.4% seen once, with approximately 40% in the top ten. Regarding the study as a whole: Circulating ubiquitous expanded tumor TCRs were observed more frequently at resection than at follow-up.

The TCR sequence derives from a female donor with early-stage non-small cell lung cancer. The sample consisted of PBMCs, taken at follow-up. The rearrangement links TRBV6-2 or TRBV6-3 to TRBJ2-2, with 10 bases lining up with TRBD2. For the CDR3, the DNA is TGTGCCAGCAGCCGCCCCCCAACTAGCGGGGCGGCGAACACCGGGGAGCTGTTTTTT. This translates into CASSRPPTSGAANTGELFF.